A single sample gave rise to the 23 T cell receptor beta chains below, sequenced in a study of blood T cell repertoires in COVID-19. Generated by immunoSEQ multiplex PCR, the TCRdb table keeps only in-frame clones and is missing some. The sample has over 300,000 clones, around nine tenths seen once. The source material was PBMCs or T cells enriched from blood (not recorded which). The receptors were gathered from a woman in her 30s with acute COVID-19.

The chain links TRBV18 to TRBJ2-5; TRBD1 matches 7 bases. The CDR3 runs 13 residues. The germline V gene has CDR1 KGHSH and CDR2 LQKENI. The trim removed 5 bases at V and 5 bases at J, leaving 5 bases unmatched. CDR3 sequence (DNA): TGTGCCAGCTCATCTGGCAGGGGGGAGACCCAGTACTTC. This sequence encodes CASSSGRGETQYF. Using reference TRBV18 and TRBJ2-5 for the parts outside the CDR3, the full variable domain is NAGVMQNPRHLVRRRGQEARLRCSPMKGHSHVYWYRQLPEEGLKFMVYLQKENIIDESGMPKERFSAEFPKEGPSILRIQQVVRGDSAAYFCASSSGRGETQYFGPGTRLLVL.

V and J are TRBV3-1 (or the pseudogene TRBV3-2) and TRBJ2-7; D gene uncertain. CDR3 length: 12 residues. Trimming took 2 bases from V and 6 from J, leaving 8 bases between them. Looked up from germline, CDR1 is LGHDT and CDR2 is YNNKEL (reference sequence). The CDR3 reads CASSQFPGEQYF. CDR3 bases: TGTGCCAGCAGCCAATTTCCGGGCGAGCAGTACTTC.

This chain joins TRBV4-1 and TRBJ1-1, with TRBD1 identical over 8 bases. CDR3 length: 14 residues. Trimming took 5 bases from V and 1 from J; bases not matched to a gene: 3. Germline V CDR1 and CDR2: MGHRA, YSYEKL. The CDR3 loop is CASSNGQGNTEAFF. The CDR3 DNA reads as TGCGCCAGCAGCAACGGACAGGGGAACACTGAAGCTTTCTTT.

The genes are TRBV2 and TRBJ2-1, with a possible D match to TRBD2 (5 bases). Trimming stripped 6 bases from V and 6 bases from J, with 9 bases between. Looked up from germline, CDR1 is SNHLY and CDR2 is FYNNEI. This CDR3 is built from 12 residues. The CDR3 DNA is TGTGCCAGCAGGGAGGTAGTCAATGAGCAGTTCTTC. It translates to CASREVVNEQFF.

The J gene is TRBJ2-2, the V gene TRBV27; the D gene is possibly TRBD1 (6 bases). CDR3 length: 17 amino acids. Germline CDR1 reads MNHEY; CDR2 reads SMNVEV (reference sequence). V shed 2 bases and J shed 6 bases, with 19 bases lying between them. The chain's CDR3 is CASSLEVNRATSGELFF. The CDR3 bases are TGTGCCAGCAGTTTAGAGGTCAACAGGGCGACGTCCGGGGAGCTGTTTTTT.

The rearrangement links TRBV24-1 to TRBJ2-1; D is perhaps TRBD1 (7 bases). Germline V gene lookup returns CDR1 KGHDR and CDR2 SFDVKD. The germline V and J ends were trimmed by 3 bases and 7 bases, with 15 bases remaining between them. The CDR3 spans 15 residues. The DNA of the CDR3 is TGTGCCACCAGTGATACGAGACAGGGAGGAAATGAGCAGTTCTTC. Protein sequence: CATSDTRQGGNEQFF.

The J gene is TRBJ1-4, the V gene TRBV7-2, with 7 bases lining up with TRBD1. J gave up 4 bases and V 3 bases, and 8 bases lay outside the gene matches. CDR3 length: 16 residues. Germline V gives CDR1 SGHTA, CDR2 FQGNSA. The CDR3 sequence is CASSLGLGQSNEKLFF. The CDR3 DNA is TGTGCCAGCAGCTTGGGGCTGGGACAGAGTAATGAAAAACTGTTTTTT.

This chain joins TRBV27 and TRBJ1-1; D is uncertain. The CDR3 length is 14 residues. Germline V lookup: CDR1 MNHEY, CDR2 SMNVEV (reference sequence). Trimming cost V 4 bases and J 0 bases, with 9 bases left between them. CDR3 DNA: TGTGCCAGCAGTTCGGCCCGGGTGAACACTGAAGCTTTCTTT. Its protein is CASSSARVNTEAFF.

This clone was counted once. The CDR3 bases are TGTGCCAGCAGCTTAGCCGCTAGCGGGGGTAACACCGGGGAGCTGTTTTTT. Residues: CASSLAASGGNTGELFF. The J gene is TRBJ2-2, the V gene TRBV7-2, with 10 bases fitting TRBD2. The V and J ends lost 0 bases and 2 bases, in that order; junction bases with no gene match: 3. Germline loops: CDR1 SGHTA, CDR2 FQGNSA. The CDR3 has 17 residues.

The chain carries TRBV6-6 and TRBJ2-3; perhaps TRBD2 as D (6 bases). From germline, CDR1 is MNHNY and CDR2 SVGAGI (reference sequence). V lost 2 bases and J lost 4, with 16 bases in between. The CDR3 spans 16 residues. This CDR3 is CASSYAGGVKADTQYF. DNA of the CDR3: TGTGCCAGCAGTTACGCAGGAGGGGTTAAAGCAGATACGCAGTATTTT.

The rearrangement uses TRBV4-3 and TRBJ1-2; TRBD1 matches 8 bases. CDR1 and CDR2 from the germline V gene are LGHNA and YSLEER. The CDR3 spans 15 residues. The trim removed 1 base at V and 4 bases at J, leaving 5 bases unmatched. In nucleotides, the CDR3 is TGCGCCAGCAGCCAAGGGGGGACAGGACTCTATGGCTACACCTTC. Amino acid sequence: CASSQGGTGLYGYTF.

This rearrangement joins TRBV19 to TRBJ1-5; D remains unclear. This CDR3 has 12 amino acids. V dropped 3 bases and J dropped 4 bases, with 4 bases sitting between them. CDR1 and CDR2 (germline): LNHDA, SQIVND (reference sequence). CDR3 DNA sequence: TGTGCCAGTAGTATTCCTAATCAGCCCCAGCATTTT. Protein sequence: CASSIPNQPQHF.

V usage is TRBV7-6 and J usage is TRBJ2-5; tentative D call: TRBD1 (6 bases). CDR3 size: 12 residues. Trimming stripped 6 bases from V and 5 bases from J, with 10 bases between. Germline CDR1 is SGHVS and CDR2 is FNYEAQ. CDR3 in amino acids: CASSQGSETQYF. DNA for the CDR3: TGTGCCAGCAGTCAGGGGAGTGAGACCCAGTACTTC. Full variable domain (missing parts from reference TRBV7-6 and TRBJ2-5): GAGVSQSPRYKVTKRGQDVALRCDPISGHVSLYWYRQALGQGPEFLTYFNYEAQQDKSGLPNDRFSAERPEGSISTLTIQRTEQRDSAMYRCASSQGSETQYFGPGTRLLVL.

The genes are TRBV19 and TRBJ2-6; 7 bases agree with TRBD1. This CDR3 contains 18 residues. Germline CDR1 reads LNHDA; CDR2 reads SQIVND (reference sequence). V lost 4 bases, J lost 0 bases, and 9 bases stayed unmatched. The chain's CDR3 is CASSTRGLRPSGANVLTF. DNA for the CDR3: TGTGCCAGTAGTACAAGGGGGCTCCGTCCCTCTGGGGCCAACGTCCTGACTTTC.

The genes are TRBV19 and TRBJ1-1; D may be TRBD1 (6 bases). CDR3 length: 13 residues. Trimming removed 4 bases from V and 4 bases from J, with 10 bases in between. From germline, CDR1 is LNHDA and CDR2 SQIVND (reference sequence). CDR3 bases: TGTGCCAGTAGTACCAGGGGCGGCACTGAAGCTTTCTTT. The encoded protein is CASSTRGGTEAFF.

Here the CDR3 reads CASSENDRGDSYEQYF. The CDR3 DNA follows: TGTGCCAGCAGTGAGAATGACAGGGGGGACAGCTACGAGCAGTACTTC. The V and J genes are TRBV2 and TRBJ2-7; the match to TRBD1 covers 9 bases. CDR3 length equals 16 residues. From germline, CDR1 is SNHLY and CDR2 FYNNEI. J gave up 3 bases and V 3 bases, and 9 bases lay outside the gene matches.

The rearrangement uses TRBV1 and TRBJ2-7; the table's TRBD2 call for D was not verified on the DNA. TRBV1 is a recognized pseudogene. The CDR3 is 17 residues long. This CDR3 reads CTSSQELLAGGPYEQYF. The CDR3 DNA is TGCACCAGCAGCCAAGAATTGCTAGCGGGGGGACCCTACGAGCAGTACTTC.

The chain recombines TRBV5-1 with TRBJ2-7, with TRBD2 matching 9 bases. CDR1 and CDR2 from the germline V gene are SGHRS and YFSETQ. Trimming took 5 bases from V and 2 from J; bases not matched to a gene: 11. The CDR3 is 16 residues long. CDR3 amino acids: CASRLSGRQQPYEQYF. The DNA of the CDR3 is TGCGCCAGCAGGTTAAGCGGGAGGCAACAGCCCTACGAGCAGTACTTC. Filled out from reference TRBV5-1 and TRBJ2-7, the complete variable domain reads KAGVTQTPRYLIKTRGQQVTLSCSPISGHRSVSWYQQTPGQGLQFLFEYFSETQRNKGNFPGRFSGRQFSNSRSEMNVSTLELGDSALYLCASRLSGRQQPYEQYFGPGTRLTVT.

CDR3 residues: CASSPTGTNQPQHF. The CDR3 DNA sequence: TGTGCCAGCAGTCCCACAGGGACAAATCAGCCCCAGCATTTT. This rearrangement joins TRBV9 to TRBJ1-5, with D possibly matching TRBD1 (6 bases). Per the germline V gene, CDR1 is SGDLS and CDR2 is YYNGEE. Trimming left V 5 bases short and J 4 bases short, with 13 bases between. The CDR3 sequence is 14 residues long.

The chain carries TRBV14 and TRBJ2-5; tentatively, D is TRBD2 (6 bases). Trimming stripped 1 base from V and 7 bases from J, with 10 bases between. The CDR3 extends over 13 amino acids. Looked up from germline, CDR1 is SGHDN and CDR2 is FVKESK. The CDR3 here is CASSQGDFGTQYF. As DNA, the CDR3 is TGTGCCAGCAGCCAAGGGGACTTCGGGACCCAGTACTTC.

The V gene is TRBV2, the J gene TRBJ2-7; D is perhaps TRBD1 (5 bases). The CDR3 runs 15 residues. Germline V CDR1 and CDR2: SNHLY, FYNNEI. Trimming pared 1 base from V and 2 bases from J, leaving 12 bases between. The chain's CDR3 is CASSEGPGKTYEQYF. In DNA form, the CDR3 reads TGTGCCAGCAGTGAAGGGCCAGGGAAGACCTACGAGCAGTACTTC.

As to this clone: One end of the junction is discordant with germline, which a read error may explain. The genes are TRBV6-1 and TRBJ1-5; a weak D match, TRBD1 (6 bases). The germline V gene encodes CDR1 MNHNS and CDR2 SASEGT. The CDR3 contains 15 residues. The CDR3 nucleotides read TGTGCCAGCCGTGAGTTGGGGGCTCTCAATCAGCCCCAGCATTTT. This translates into CASRELGALNQPQHF.

V gene TRBV7-3 combines with J gene TRBJ2-1; 8 positions match TRBD2. The CDR3 sequence is 17 residues long. J gave up 7 bases and V 5 bases, and 16 bases lay outside the gene matches. Germline V lookup: CDR1 SGHTA, CDR2 FQGTGA. The CDR3 protein is CASSPPESGGSRNEQFF. The CDR3 DNA is TGTGCCAGCAGCCCCCCGGAAAGCGGGGGTTCTAGGAATGAGCAGTTCTTC.